Below are 28 T cell receptor beta chains sequenced from a single sample in a study of T cell changes during pregnancy in multiple sclerosis. Measured with immunoSEQ multiplex PCR; TCRdb has only the in-frame clones, and not every one. The sample lists 69,000 or so clones; more than 85% were seen once. Sequences were derived from CD4+ T cells from peripheral blood mononuclear cells, sampled in the third trimester of pregnancy. These receptors came from a female donor in good health, enrolled as a control in a pregnancy study.

This chain links TRBV30 with TRBJ2-7, with 8 bases identical to TRBD1. The length of the CDR3 is 12 residues. V was pared by 4 bases and J by 6 bases, with 5 bases of the junction left unmatched. The germline gives CDR1 GTSNPN, CDR2 SVGIG (reference sequence). CDR3 DNA sequence: TGTGCCTGGATCGCAGGGGGCTCCGAGCAGTACTTC. Protein: CAWIAGGSEQYF.

The J gene is TRBJ2-5, the V gene TRBV29-1, with TRBD1 as a possible D gene (6 bases). The germline V and J ends were trimmed by 5 bases and 1 base, with 8 bases remaining between them. This CDR3 comprises 12 residues. Per germline, CDR1 SQVTM and CDR2 ANQGSEA. The CDR3 nucleotides read TGCAGCGTTACCAGGGGCCAAGAGACCCAGTACTTC. This gives the protein CSVTRGQETQYF.

The rearrangement uses TRBV25-1 and TRBJ1-1; D unclear. CDR3 size: 15 residues. Trimming stripped 2 bases from V and 1 base from J, with 11 bases between. Germline lookup yields CDR1 MGHDK and CDR2 SYGVNS. Written as DNA, the CDR3 is TGTGCCAGCAGTGAAACCAGCACGGGGAACACTGAAGCTTTCTTT. It yields the protein CASSETSTGNTEAFF.

The chain joins TRBV7-3 to TRBJ2-1; 9 bases are a match to TRBD2. This CDR3 has 15 residues. CDR1 is SGHTA, CDR2 FQGTGA, per germline. J gave up 9 bases and V 1 base, and 7 bases lay outside the gene matches. In nucleotides, the CDR3 is TGTGCCAGCAGCTTAAATGGCGGGGGGGCCGGTGAGCAGTTCTTC. Amino acid sequence: CASSLNGGGAGEQFF.

In this sample, this clone turned up a few times. The sample has other DNA sequences that encode this CDR3 too. The chain recombines TRBV30 with TRBJ1-2; a weak D match, TRBD1 (5 bases). Germline CDR1 reads GTSNPN; CDR2 reads SVGIG (reference sequence). V was clipped by 1 base and J by 4 bases, with 7 bases between them. The CDR3 runs 12 residues. The CDR3 sequence: CAWSGGFYGYTF. The CDR3 nucleotides are TGTGCCTGGAGTGGGGGCTTCTATGGCTACACCTTC.

The CDR3 nucleotides are TGTGCCAGCAGGGTCCTCAACGACAGAACCAACACTGAAGCTTTCTTT. Protein product: CASRVLNDRTNTEAFF. This chain joins TRBV13 and TRBJ1-1; tentative D call: TRBD1 (5 bases). The germline V gene has CDR1 PRHDT and CDR2 FYEKMQ (reference sequence). The V and J ends lost 6 bases and 2 bases respectively, with 19 bases between them. The CDR3 extends over 16 amino acids.

The chain recombines TRBV30 with TRBJ1-2, with 7 bases that match TRBD1. This CDR3 has 12 residues. CDR1 GTSNPN and CDR2 SVGIG come from the germline V gene (reference sequence). With 2 bases clipped from V and 9 bases from J, the junction kept 6 bases outside the gene matches. As DNA, the CDR3 is TGTGCCTGGAGTACTACAGGGGAGAGCTACACCTTC. This gives the protein CAWSTTGESYTF.

V usage is TRBV30 and J usage is TRBJ1-1; a possible D gene is TRBD1 (6 bases). Germline CDR1 and CDR2: GTSNPN and SVGIG (reference sequence). V lost 5 bases to trimming and J lost 2 bases, with 12 bases between them. This CDR3 is built from 13 residues. CDR3 DNA: TGTGCCTGGGCCAGGGGATTTAACACTGAAGCTTTCTTT. Translated: CAWARGFNTEAFF.

The gene calls are TRBV5-1 and TRBJ1-5, with 7 bases matching TRBD1. V shed 2 bases and J 2 bases; nucleotides not matched to a gene: 4. CDR1 and CDR2 from the germline V gene are SGHRS and YFSETQ. There are 15 residues in the CDR3. This chain's CDR3 is CASSFTGDGNQPQHF. The CDR3 nucleotides read TGCGCCAGCAGCTTTACAGGGGATGGCAATCAGCCCCAGCATTTT. The full variable domain, rest sourced from reference TRBV5-1 and TRBJ1-5, is KAGVTQTPRYLIKTRGQQVTLSCSPISGHRSVSWYQQTPGQGLQFLFEYFSETQRNKGNFPGRFSGRQFSNSRSEMNVSTLELGDSALYLCASSFTGDGNQPQHFGDGTRLSIL.

In its sample, this clone was seen once. The rearrangement joins TRBV27 to TRBJ1-1; 10 bases align to TRBD1. The CDR3 contains 13 residues. The V and J ends lost 4 bases and 4 bases, in that order; junction bases with no gene match: 0. Germline CDR1 reads MNHEY; CDR2 reads SMNVEV (reference sequence). CDR3 amino acids: CASSWDRGTEAFF. The CDR3 nucleotides read TGTGCCAGCAGTTGGGACAGGGGCACTGAAGCTTTCTTT.

The chain uses TRBV4-3 and TRBJ2-6, with unresolved D. Germline V CDR1 and CDR2: LGHNA, YSLEER. V lost 0 bases and J lost 1, with 4 bases in between. This CDR3 comprises 15 residues. CDR3 protein: CASSQDSSGANVLTF. CDR3 DNA sequence: TGCGCCAGCAGCCAAGACTCTTCTGGGGCCAACGTCCTGACTTTC.

This clone was picked up one time. V gene TRBV10-3 combines with J gene TRBJ2-1; TRBD2 matches at 8 bases. The CDR3 consists of 13 residues. Germline CDR1 ENHRY, CDR2 SYGVKD. The V gene end was trimmed by 4 bases and the J gene end by 10 bases; junction bases not matched to a gene: 6. CDR3 residues: CAISVESGGEQFF. CDR3 sequence (DNA): TGTGCCATCAGTGTAGAGAGCGGGGGCGAGCAGTTCTTC.

The chain couples TRBV4-3 to TRBJ2-3; TRBD2 matches 14 bases. Trimming at V came to 0 bases and at J to 5 bases, leaving 7 bases not matched to a gene. Germline V CDR1 and CDR2: LGHNA, YSLEER. The CDR3 has 18 residues. CDR3: CASSQERLAGGQGDTQYF. Here the CDR3 DNA reads TGCGCCAGCAGCCAAGAAAGACTAGCGGGGGGGCAGGGAGATACGCAGTATTTT.

V gene TRBV5-1 combines with J gene TRBJ2-5; D remains ambiguous. The V gene lost 4 bases and the J gene lost 2 bases, with 12 bases spanning the gap. Germline CDR1 SGHRS, CDR2 YFSETQ. CDR3 length equals 14 residues. CDR3 protein: CASSPPSEQETQYF. CDR3 coding DNA: TGCGCCAGCAGCCCCCCGTCAGAACAAGAGACCCAGTACTTC. The whole variable domain, filled in from reference TRBV5-1 and TRBJ2-5, reads KAGVTQTPRYLIKTRGQQVTLSCSPISGHRSVSWYQQTPGQGLQFLFEYFSETQRNKGNFPGRFSGRQFSNSRSEMNVSTLELGDSALYLCASSPPSEQETQYFGPGTRLLVL.

V is TRBV11-3 and J is TRBJ2-2, with a possible D match to TRBD2 (5 bases). Germline V gives CDR1 SGHNT, CDR2 YENEEA. The CDR3 has 16 residues. Trimming took 5 bases from V and 6 from J, leaving 19 bases between them. CDR3 amino acids: CASSPLGGRTSGELFF. The CDR3 DNA follows: TGTGCCAGCAGCCCCCTCGGCGGGCGAACCTCCGGGGAGCTGTTTTTT.

This clone was seen a single time. The chain recombines TRBV27 with TRBJ1-4; 11 nucleotides agree with TRBD1. J was trimmed by 8 bases and V by 3 bases; bases with no gene match: 5. CDR3 size: 15 residues. Per the germline V gene, CDR1 is MNHEY and CDR2 is SMNVEV (reference sequence). The CDR3 loop reads CASSLTDRGQEKLFF. The CDR3 DNA sequence: TGTGCCAGCAGTTTGACGGACAGGGGGCAGGAAAAACTGTTTTTT.

V usage is TRBV15 and J usage is TRBJ2-3; 9 bases agree with TRBD2. Germline V CDR1 and CDR2: LNHNV, YYDKDF (reference sequence). Trimming at V came to 0 bases and at J to 7 bases, leaving 8 bases not matched to a gene. The CDR3 runs to 16 residues. The chain's CDR3 is CATSRDRSGGPNTQYF. The DNA for the CDR3 is TGTGCCACCAGCAGAGATCGAAGCGGGGGGCCTAATACGCAGTATTTT.

The chain recombines TRBV19 with TRBJ2-2; 10 bases are shared with TRBD2. The CDR3 spans 16 residues. Germline assignment: CDR1 LNHDA and CDR2 SQIVND (reference sequence). The junction had 4 bases not matched to a gene; V was cut back by 2 bases and J by 4 bases. The chain's CDR3 is CASSILAGVGTGELFF. CDR3 bases: TGTGCCAGTAGTATACTAGCGGGGGTTGGCACCGGGGAGCTGTTTTTT.

The rearrangement links TRBV5-1 to TRBJ1-2; possibly TRBD1 for D (6 bases). The CDR3 is 13 amino acids. V was pared by 0 bases and J by 11 bases, with 14 bases between. Germline CDR1 is SGHRS and CDR2 is YFSETQ. The CDR3 loop is CASSLEPTGRYTF. CDR3 bases: TGCGCCAGCAGCTTGGAACCGACAGGTCGATACACCTTC.

The chain joins TRBV2 to TRBJ2-5; 8 positions match TRBD1. The trim removed 8 bases at V and 5 bases at J, leaving 16 bases unmatched. CDR1 SNHLY and CDR2 FYNNEI come from the germline V gene. The CDR3 runs to 16 residues. The CDR3 here is CASAPLTGGRGETQYF. The CDR3 coding sequence is TGTGCCAGCGCCCCGTTAACAGGGGGTCGGGGGGAGACCCAGTACTTC. Full variable domain (outside the CDR3, taken from reference TRBV2 and TRBJ2-5): EPEVTQTPSHQVTQMGQEVILRCVPISNHLYFYWYRQILGQKVEFLVSFYNNEISEKSEIFDDQFSVERPDGSNFTLKIRSTKLEDSAMYFCASAPLTGGRGETQYFGPGTRLLVL.

The V and J genes are TRBV10-3 and TRBJ2-7; TRBD1 is a possible D gene (5 bases). Trimming left V 6 bases short and J 7 bases short, with 13 bases between. CDR3 length equals 12 residues. Germline CDR1 reads ENHRY; CDR2 reads SYGVKD. The CDR3 DNA sequence: TGTGCCATCAGGCAGGGTTCGGGTGAGCAGTACTTC. This gives the protein CAIRQGSGEQYF.

This chain connects TRBV5-4 to TRBJ1-3; TRBD1 aligns across 7 bases. With V trimmed by 5 bases and J by 1 base, 9 bases remained unmatched. Germline CDR1 and CDR2: SGHNT and YYREEE (reference sequence). CDR3 length equals 16 residues. CDR3 protein: CASRTTGVDSGNTIYF. The DNA for the CDR3 is TGTGCCAGCAGAACTACAGGGGTAGATTCTGGAAACACCATATATTTT.

The CDR3, as DNA: TGTGCCAGCAGCTTAGCCAGCTCCTACGAGCAGTACTTC. It translates to CASSLASSYEQYF. The chain recombines TRBV11-3 with TRBJ2-7; D is ambiguous. The ends were cut back, 1 base at V and 0 bases at J, with 4 bases in the middle. This CDR3 is built from 13 residues. In germline, CDR1 is SGHNT, CDR2 YENEEA.

This clone was found a few times. The gene calls are TRBV20-1 and TRBJ2-3; D is ambiguous. V lost 3 bases and J 6 bases, leaving 7 bases between the germline ends. The CDR3 contains 11 residues. Germline assignment: CDR1 DFQATT and CDR2 SNEGSKA (reference sequence). The CDR3 is CSASLGDTQYF. The CDR3 nucleotides are TGCAGTGCTAGTCTCGGGGATACGCAGTATTTT.

The rearrangement links TRBV2 to TRBJ1-4; TRBD1 aligns across 7 bases. The CDR3 runs to 16 residues. J was trimmed by 0 bases and V by 6 bases; bases with no gene match: 7. Germline V lookup: CDR1 SNHLY, CDR2 FYNNEI. CDR3: CASRIQGFATNEKLFF. The CDR3 region has the DNA TGTGCCAGCAGAATACAGGGGTTTGCAACTAATGAAAAACTGTTTTTT.

In its sample, this clone was seen a few times. The chain links TRBV11-2 to TRBJ1-1, with a possible D match to TRBD1 (5 bases). Trimming took off 4 bases at V and 2 bases at J, with 8 bases between the two ends. CDR1 is SGHAT and CDR2 is FQNNGV in the germline V gene. This CDR3 is 13 amino acids long. Written as DNA, the CDR3 is TGTGCCAGCAGCTCCGACAGAAACACTGAAGCTTTCTTT. Amino acids: CASSSDRNTEAFF.

The chain joins TRBV5-1 to TRBJ2-1, with 8 positions matching TRBD2. Unmatched junction bases numbered 9, after V lost 2 bases and J lost 8 bases. Germline CDR1 is SGHRS and CDR2 is YFSETQ. The CDR3 is 15 amino acids. The CDR3 region has the DNA TGCGCCAGCAGCTTTAGTCGGGGGGGGAATGATGAGCAGTTCTTC. This gives the protein CASSFSRGGNDEQFF.

This chain joins TRBV6-5 and TRBJ2-7; D call uncertain. V shed 2 bases and J shed 6 bases, with 14 bases lying between them. The germline V gene has CDR1 MNHEY and CDR2 SVGAGI. The CDR3 is made up of 14 amino acids. The chain's CDR3 is CASSYEKGGLEQYF. DNA of the CDR3: TGTGCCAGCAGTTACGAAAAAGGTGGGCTCGAGCAGTACTTC.